The present entry profiles one T cell receptor beta chain with its context. Its cognate antigen is unknown. This specimen belongs to a study of Tregs in tolerant kidney transplant recipients. Broader study findings: Biological reproducibility was not directly addressed in this study.

This table comes from immunoSEQ multiplex PCR, and its TCRdb copy is limited to in-frame clones, with some not included. Found here are 60,000 to 70,000 clones, around 90% of them singletons; the top ten hold approximately 10%. The CDR3 consists of 14 residues. Unmatched junction bases numbered 3, after V lost 4 bases and J lost 4 bases. The germline V gene encodes CDR1 SGHRS and CDR2 YFSETQ. Thawed PBMCs were FACS-sorted into unstimulated CD4+CD25+CD127- regulatory T cells, CD4+CD25- non-regulatory cells, CD4 and CD8 cells. The chain carries TRBV5-1 and TRBJ2-2; 8 bases are shared with TRBD2. The sequences come from CD8+ T cells from blood, collected before the transplant. The receptor comes from a human donor who received a combined kidney and bone marrow transplant. The CDR3 DNA follows: TGCGCCAGCAGCATAACTAGCGGCACCGGGGAGCTGTTTTTT. This codes for CASSITSGTGELFF.